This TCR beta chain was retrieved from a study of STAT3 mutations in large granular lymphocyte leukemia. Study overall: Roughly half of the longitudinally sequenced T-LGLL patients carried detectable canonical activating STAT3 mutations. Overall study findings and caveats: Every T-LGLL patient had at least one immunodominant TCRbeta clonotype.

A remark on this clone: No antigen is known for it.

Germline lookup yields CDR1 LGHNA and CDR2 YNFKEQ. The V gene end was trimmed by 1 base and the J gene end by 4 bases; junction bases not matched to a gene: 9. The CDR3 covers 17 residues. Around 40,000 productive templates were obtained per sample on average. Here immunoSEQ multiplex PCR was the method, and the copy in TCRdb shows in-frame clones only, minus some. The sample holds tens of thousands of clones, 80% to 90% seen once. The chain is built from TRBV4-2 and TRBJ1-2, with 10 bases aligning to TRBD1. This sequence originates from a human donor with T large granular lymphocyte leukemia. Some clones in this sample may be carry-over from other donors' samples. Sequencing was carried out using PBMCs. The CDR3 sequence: CASSQGRGTGDFYGYTF. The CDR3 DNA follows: TGTGCCAGCAGCCAAGGGAGAGGGACAGGGGACTTCTATGGCTACACCTTC.